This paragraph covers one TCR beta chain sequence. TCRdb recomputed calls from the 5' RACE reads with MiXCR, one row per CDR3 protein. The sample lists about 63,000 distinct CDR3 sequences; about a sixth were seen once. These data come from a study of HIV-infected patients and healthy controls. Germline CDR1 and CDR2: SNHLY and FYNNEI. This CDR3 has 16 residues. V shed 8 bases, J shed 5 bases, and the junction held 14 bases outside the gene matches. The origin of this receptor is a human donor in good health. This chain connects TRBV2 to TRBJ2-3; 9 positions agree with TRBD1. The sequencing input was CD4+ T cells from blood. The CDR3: CASQSSPGQGRDTQYF. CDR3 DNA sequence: TGTGCCAGCCAATCCAGCCCGGGACAGGGAAGAGATACGCAGTATTTT.